This T cell receptor beta chain derives from a study of cytomegalovirus exposure and HLA in healthy donors. On this clone itself: The antigen remains undetermined.

Overall study results and limits: Apart from CMV serostatus, no immune exposure information was available.

Amplification used 60 Vbeta primers and 13 Jbeta primers. Libraries were prepared by immunoSEQ multiplex PCR; TCRdb keeps only in-frame clonotypes and omits some of them. The sample comprises approximately 150,000 clones, around 83% of which are singletons, and about 2.7% rests with the top ten. V gave up 2 bases and J gave up 6 bases, with 14 bases separating them. The length of the CDR3 is 14 residues. Germline V gene data show CDR1 as SEHNR and CDR2 as FQNEAQ (reference sequence). The chain joins TRBV7-9 to TRBJ2-7; D is possibly TRBD2 (5 bases). The sample taken for sequencing was PBMCs. The sequence came from a young man in good health and CMV-seropositive. CDR3 sequence reads: CASSLFGLASEQYF. CDR3 sequence (DNA): TGTGCCAGCAGCTTATTCGGCCTAGCCAGCGAGCAGTACTTC. The complete variable domain, with remaining parts taken from reference TRBV7-9 and TRBJ2-7, reads DTGVSQNPRHKITKRGQNVTFRCDPISEHNRLYWYRQTLGQGPEFLTYFQNEAQLEKSRLLSDRFSAERPKGSFSTLEIQRTEQGDSAMYLCASSLFGLASEQYFGPGTRLTVT.